This T cell receptor beta chain was recovered during a study of blood T cell repertoires in COVID-19. Study as a whole: In each case, the material was cDNA or gDNA derived from T cells, B-cell-depleted T cells, or PBMCs.

V lost 0 bases and J 4 bases, leaving 12 bases between the germline ends. The CDR3 length is 15 residues. Germline V CDR1 and CDR2: LGHDT, YNNKEL (reference sequence). Per the original methods: Amplification of reference gene primers provided the estimated nucleated cell counts. TCRdb's table, derived via immunoSEQ multiplex PCR, lists solely in-frame clones and lacks some. V and J calls and clone size are those listed in that table; D and trimming were worked out from the DNA. The sample includes a few hundred thousand clones, roughly 90% of them seen just once. Seattle-derived patients entered the study during active infection and were followed longitudinally.

The receptor comes from a woman aged 30 to 39 with COVID-19, enrolled during active disease. The sequenced material came from peripheral blood. The chain couples TRBV3-1 (or the pseudogene TRBV3-2) to TRBJ1-2, with D possibly matching TRBD1 (5 bases). CDR3 nucleotides: TGTGCCAGCAGCCAAGATAACCAGGGAGGCTATGGCTACACCTTC. Translated: CASSQDNQGGYGYTF.